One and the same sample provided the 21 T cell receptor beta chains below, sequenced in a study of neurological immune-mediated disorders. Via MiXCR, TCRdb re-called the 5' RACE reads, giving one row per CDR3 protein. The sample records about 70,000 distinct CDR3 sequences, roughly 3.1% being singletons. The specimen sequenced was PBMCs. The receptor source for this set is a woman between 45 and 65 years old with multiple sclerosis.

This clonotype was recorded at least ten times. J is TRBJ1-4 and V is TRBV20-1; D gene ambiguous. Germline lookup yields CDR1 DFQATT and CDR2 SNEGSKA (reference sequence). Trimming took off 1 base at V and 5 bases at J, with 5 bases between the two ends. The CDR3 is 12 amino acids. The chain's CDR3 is CSARGHNEKLFF. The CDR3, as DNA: TGCAGTGCTAGAGGACACAATGAAAAACTGTTTTTT.

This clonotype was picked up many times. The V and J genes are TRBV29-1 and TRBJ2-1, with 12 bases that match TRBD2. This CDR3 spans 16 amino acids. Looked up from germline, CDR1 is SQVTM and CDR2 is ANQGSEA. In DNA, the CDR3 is TGCAGTATGAGGGCTAGCGGGGGGGCAGGGTACAATGAGCAGTTCTTC. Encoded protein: CSMRASGGAGYNEQFF.

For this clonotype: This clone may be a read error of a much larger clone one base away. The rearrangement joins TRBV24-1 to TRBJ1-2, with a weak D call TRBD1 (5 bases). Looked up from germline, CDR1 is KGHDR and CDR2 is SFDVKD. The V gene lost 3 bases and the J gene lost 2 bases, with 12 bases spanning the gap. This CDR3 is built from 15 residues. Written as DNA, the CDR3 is TGTGCCACCAGTGATCCGGGAAAGGGGAACTATGGCTACACCTTC. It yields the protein CATSDPGKGNYGYTF.

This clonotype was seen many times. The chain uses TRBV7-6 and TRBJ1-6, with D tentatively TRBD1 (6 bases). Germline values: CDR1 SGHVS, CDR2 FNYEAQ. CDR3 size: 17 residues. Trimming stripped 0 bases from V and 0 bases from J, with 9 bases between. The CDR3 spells CASSLAGRGSYNSPLHF. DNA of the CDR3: TGTGCCAGCAGCTTAGCGGGCAGGGGCTCCTATAATTCACCCCTCCACTTT.

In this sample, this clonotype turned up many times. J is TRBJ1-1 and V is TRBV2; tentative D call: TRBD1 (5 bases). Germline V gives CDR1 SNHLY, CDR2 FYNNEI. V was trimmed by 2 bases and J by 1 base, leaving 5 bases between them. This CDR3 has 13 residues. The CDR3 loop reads CASSEQGNTEAFF. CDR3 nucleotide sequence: TGTGCCAGCAGTGAACAGGGGAACACTGAAGCTTTCTTT.

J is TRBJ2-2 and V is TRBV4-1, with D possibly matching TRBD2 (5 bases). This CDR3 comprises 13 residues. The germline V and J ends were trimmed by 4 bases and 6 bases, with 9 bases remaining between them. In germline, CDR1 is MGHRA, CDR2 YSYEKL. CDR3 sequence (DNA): TGCGCCAGCAGCCGAGGGATACCCGGGGAGCTGTTTTTT. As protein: CASSRGIPGELFF.

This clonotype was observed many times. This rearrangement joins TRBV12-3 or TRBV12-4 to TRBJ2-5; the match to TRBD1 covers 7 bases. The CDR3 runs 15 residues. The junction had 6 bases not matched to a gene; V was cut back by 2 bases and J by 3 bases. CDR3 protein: CASSLRQGEKETQYF. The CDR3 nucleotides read TGTGCCAGCAGTTTACGGCAGGGGGAAAAAGAGACCCAGTACTTC.

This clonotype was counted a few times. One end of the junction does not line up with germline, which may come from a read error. DNA for the CDR3: TGCAGTGCCGATCCTGGCCCCCCAACCCTTTTC. Translating it yields CSADPGPPTLF. The gene calls are TRBV20-1 and TRBJ2-7; D is undetermined. Germline CDR1 reads DFQATT; CDR2 reads SNEGSKA (reference sequence). This CDR3 is built from 11 residues.

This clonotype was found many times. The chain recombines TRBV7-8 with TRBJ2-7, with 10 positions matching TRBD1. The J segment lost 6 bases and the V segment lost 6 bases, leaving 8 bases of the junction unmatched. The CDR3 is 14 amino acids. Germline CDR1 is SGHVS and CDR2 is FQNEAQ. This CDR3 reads CASRRRDRGREQYF. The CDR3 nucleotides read TGTGCCAGCAGACGACGGGACAGGGGACGCGAGCAGTACTTC.

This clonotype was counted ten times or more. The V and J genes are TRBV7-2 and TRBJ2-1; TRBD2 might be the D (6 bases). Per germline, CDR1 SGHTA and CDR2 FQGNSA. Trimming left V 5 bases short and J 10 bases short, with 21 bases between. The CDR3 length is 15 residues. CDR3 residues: CASSRGVEGSGEQFF. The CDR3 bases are TGTGCCAGCAGCAGGGGTGTTGAAGGGAGCGGGGAGCAGTTCTTC. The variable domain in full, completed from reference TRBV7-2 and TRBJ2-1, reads GAGVSQSPSNKVTEKGKDVELRCDPISGHTALYWYRQSLGQGLEFLIYFQGNSAPDKSGLPSDRFSAERTGGSVSTLTIQRTQQEDSAVYLCASSRGVEGSGEQFFGPGTRLTVL.

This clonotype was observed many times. For the CDR3, the DNA is TGCAGTGCCCAATCCGCTTCGGACAGGGGATTCACAGATACGCAGTATTTT. This translates into CSAQSASDRGFTDTQYF. The J gene is TRBJ2-3, the V gene TRBV20-1; 9 positions agree with TRBD1. V trimming: 6 bases; J trimming: 2 bases; junction bases outside the gene matches: 15. The germline gives CDR1 DFQATT, CDR2 SNEGSKA (reference sequence). The CDR3 runs to 17 residues.

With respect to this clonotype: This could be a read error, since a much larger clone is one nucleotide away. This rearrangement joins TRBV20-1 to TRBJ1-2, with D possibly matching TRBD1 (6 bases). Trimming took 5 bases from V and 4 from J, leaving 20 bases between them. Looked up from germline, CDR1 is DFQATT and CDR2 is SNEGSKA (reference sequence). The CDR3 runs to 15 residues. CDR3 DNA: TGCAGTGCTGGGAAGGGGGGAAAGTCCCTCTATGGCTACACCTTC. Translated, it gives CSAGKGGKSLYGYTF.

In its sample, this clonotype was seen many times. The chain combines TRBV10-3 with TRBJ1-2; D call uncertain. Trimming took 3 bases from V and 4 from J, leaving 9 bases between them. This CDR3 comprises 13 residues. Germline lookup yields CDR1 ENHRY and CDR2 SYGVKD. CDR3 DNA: TGTGCCATCAGTGATAATCCCGGCTATGGCTACACCTTC. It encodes CAISDNPGYGYTF.

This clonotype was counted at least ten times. CDR3 nucleotides: TGTGCCAGCAGCCCGACCGGGACAGGGTCCGGGGAGCTGTTTTTT. Encoded protein: CASSPTGTGSGELFF. V usage is TRBV7-9 and J usage is TRBJ2-2; 9 nucleotides agree with TRBD1. The CDR3 spans 15 residues. Germline loops: CDR1 SEHNR, CDR2 FQNEAQ (reference sequence). The V segment lost 5 bases and the J segment 6 bases; nucleotides outside the gene matches: 7.

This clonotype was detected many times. CDR3 protein: CASSLTSAGELFF. For the CDR3, the DNA is TGTGCCAGCAGCTTAACAAGCGCCGGGGAGCTGTTTTTT. The chain has TRBV7-7 and TRBJ2-2, with no clear D. The length of the CDR3 is 13 residues. Trimming took 2 bases from V and 6 from J, leaving 7 bases between them. CDR1 and CDR2 (germline): SSHAT, FNYEAQ (reference sequence).

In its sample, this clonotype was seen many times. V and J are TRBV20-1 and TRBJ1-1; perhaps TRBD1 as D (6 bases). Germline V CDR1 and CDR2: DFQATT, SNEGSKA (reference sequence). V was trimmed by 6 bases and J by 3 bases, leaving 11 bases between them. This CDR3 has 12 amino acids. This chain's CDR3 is CSARRGYTEAFF. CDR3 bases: TGCAGTGCCCGGAGGGGGTACACTGAAGCTTTCTTT.

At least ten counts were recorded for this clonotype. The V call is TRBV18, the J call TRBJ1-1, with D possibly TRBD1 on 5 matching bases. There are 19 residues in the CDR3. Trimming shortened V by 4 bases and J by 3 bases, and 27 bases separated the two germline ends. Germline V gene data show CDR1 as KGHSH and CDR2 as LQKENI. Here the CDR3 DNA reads TGTGCCAGCTCACAAGACGGGGCGAACGGGATCACTGGGGACACTGAAGCTTTCTTT. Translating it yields CASSQDGANGITGDTEAFF.

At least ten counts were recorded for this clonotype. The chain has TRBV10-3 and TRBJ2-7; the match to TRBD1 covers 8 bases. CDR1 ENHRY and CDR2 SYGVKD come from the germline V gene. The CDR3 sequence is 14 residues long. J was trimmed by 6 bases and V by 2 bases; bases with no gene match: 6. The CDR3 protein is CAISETGGYGEQYV. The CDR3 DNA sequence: TGTGCCATCAGTGAGACAGGGGGATATGGCGAGCAGTACGTC.

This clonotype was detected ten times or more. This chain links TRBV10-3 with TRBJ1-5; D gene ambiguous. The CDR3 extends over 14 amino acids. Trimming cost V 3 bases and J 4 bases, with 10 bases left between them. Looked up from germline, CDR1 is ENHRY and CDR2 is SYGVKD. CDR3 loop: CAISEGLRNQPQHF. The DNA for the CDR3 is TGTGCCATCAGTGAAGGACTGAGAAATCAGCCCCAGCATTTT.

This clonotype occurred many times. The CDR3 coding sequence is TGTGCCAGCAGCTTCCCAGGGAACACTGAAGCTTTCTTT. It encodes CASSFPGNTEAFF. J is TRBJ1-1 and V is TRBV7-9; no clear D. CDR1 is SEHNR, CDR2 FQNEAQ, per germline (reference sequence). Trimming pared 3 bases from V and 1 base from J, leaving 6 bases between. The length of the CDR3 is 13 residues.

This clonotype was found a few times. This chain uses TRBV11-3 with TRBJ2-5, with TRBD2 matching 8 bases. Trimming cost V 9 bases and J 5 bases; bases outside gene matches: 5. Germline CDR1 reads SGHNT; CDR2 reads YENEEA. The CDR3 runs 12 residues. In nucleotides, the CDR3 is TGTGCCAGTACCTTAGCGGGGGAGACCCAGTACTTC. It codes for CASTLAGETQYF.